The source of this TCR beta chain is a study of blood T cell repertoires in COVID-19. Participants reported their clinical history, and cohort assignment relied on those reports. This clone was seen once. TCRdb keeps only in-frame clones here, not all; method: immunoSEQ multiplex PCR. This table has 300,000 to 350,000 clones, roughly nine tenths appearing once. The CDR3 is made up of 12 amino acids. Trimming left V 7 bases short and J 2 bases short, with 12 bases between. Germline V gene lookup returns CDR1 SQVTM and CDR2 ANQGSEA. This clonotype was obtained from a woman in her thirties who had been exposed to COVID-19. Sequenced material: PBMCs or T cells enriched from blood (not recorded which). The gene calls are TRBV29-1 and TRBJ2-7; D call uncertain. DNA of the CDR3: TGCAGCGCCTCGGTTCCTCCCTACGAGCAGTACTTC. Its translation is CSASVPPYEQYF.